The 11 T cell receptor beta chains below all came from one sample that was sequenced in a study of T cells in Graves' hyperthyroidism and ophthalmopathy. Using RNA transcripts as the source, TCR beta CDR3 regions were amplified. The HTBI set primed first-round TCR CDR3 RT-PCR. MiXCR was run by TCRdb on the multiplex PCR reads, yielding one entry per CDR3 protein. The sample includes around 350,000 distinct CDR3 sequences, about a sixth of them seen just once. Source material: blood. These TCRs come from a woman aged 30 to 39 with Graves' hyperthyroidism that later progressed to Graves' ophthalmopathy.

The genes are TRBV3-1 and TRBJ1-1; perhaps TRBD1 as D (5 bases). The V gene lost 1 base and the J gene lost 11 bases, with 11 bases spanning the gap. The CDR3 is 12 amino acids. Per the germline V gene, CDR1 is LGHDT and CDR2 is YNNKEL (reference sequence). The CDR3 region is CASSQGAGGAFF. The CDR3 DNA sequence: TGTGCCAGCAGCCAAGGTGCGGGGGGGGCTTTCTTT.

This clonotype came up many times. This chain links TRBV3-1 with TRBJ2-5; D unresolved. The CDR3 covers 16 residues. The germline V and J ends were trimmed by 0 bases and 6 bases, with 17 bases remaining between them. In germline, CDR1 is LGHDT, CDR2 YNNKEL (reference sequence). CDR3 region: CASSQDWDGEWKTQYF. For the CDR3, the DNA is TGTGCCAGCAGCCAAGATTGGGATGGGGAATGGAAGACCCAGTACTTC.

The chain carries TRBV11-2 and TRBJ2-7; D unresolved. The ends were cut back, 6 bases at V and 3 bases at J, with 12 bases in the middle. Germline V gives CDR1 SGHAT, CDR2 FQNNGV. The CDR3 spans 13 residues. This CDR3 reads CASSPSQGYEQYF. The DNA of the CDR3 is TGTGCCAGCAGTCCGTCCCAAGGCTACGAGCAGTACTTC.

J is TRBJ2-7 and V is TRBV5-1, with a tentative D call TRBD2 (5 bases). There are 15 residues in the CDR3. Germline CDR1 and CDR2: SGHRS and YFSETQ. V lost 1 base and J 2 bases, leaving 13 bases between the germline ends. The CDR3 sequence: CASSLWVGETYEQYF. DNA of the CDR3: TGCGCCAGCAGCTTGTGGGTCGGGGAAACCTACGAGCAGTACTTC.

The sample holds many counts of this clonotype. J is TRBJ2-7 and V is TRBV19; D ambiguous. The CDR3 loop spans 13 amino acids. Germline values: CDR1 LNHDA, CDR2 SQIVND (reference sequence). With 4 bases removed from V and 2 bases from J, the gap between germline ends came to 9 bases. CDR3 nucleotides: TGTGCCAGTAGTACCTCGTCAGCCTACGAGCAGTACTTC. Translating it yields CASSTSSAYEQYF.

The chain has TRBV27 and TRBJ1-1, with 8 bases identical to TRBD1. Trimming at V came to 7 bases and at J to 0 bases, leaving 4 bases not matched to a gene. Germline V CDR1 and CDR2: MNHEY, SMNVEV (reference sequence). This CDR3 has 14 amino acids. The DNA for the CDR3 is TGTGCCAGCAAGCAACAGGGGGTGAACACTGAAGCTTTCTTT. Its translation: CASKQQGVNTEAFF.

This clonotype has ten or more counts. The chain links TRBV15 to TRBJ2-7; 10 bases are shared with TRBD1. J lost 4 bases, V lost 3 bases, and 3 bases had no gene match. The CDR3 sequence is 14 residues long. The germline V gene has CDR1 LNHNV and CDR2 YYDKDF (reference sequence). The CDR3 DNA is TGTGCCACCAGCAGGACAGGGGGCGTGTACGAGCAGTACTTC. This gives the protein CATSRTGGVYEQYF.

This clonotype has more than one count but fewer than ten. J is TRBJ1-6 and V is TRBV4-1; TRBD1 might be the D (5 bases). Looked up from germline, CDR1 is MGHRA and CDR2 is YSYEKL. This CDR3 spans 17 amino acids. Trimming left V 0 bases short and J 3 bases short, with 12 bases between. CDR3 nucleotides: TGCGCCAGCAGCCAAGACAGGGCAACGAGCTATAATTCACCCCTCCACTTT. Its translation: CASSQDRATSYNSPLHF.

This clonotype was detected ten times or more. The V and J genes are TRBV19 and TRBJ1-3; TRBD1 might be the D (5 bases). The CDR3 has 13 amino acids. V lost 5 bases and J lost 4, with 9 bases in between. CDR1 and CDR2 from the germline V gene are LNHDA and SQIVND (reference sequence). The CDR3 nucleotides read TGTGCCAGTAGTTCCAGGGACGGAAACACCATATATTTT. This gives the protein CASSSRDGNTIYF.

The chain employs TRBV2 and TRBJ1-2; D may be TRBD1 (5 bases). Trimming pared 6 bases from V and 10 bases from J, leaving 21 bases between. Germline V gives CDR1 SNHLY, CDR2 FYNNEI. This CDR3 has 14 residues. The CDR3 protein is CASRLGTDNFDYTF. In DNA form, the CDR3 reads TGTGCCAGCAGGTTGGGGACGGATAACTTTGACTACACCTTC.

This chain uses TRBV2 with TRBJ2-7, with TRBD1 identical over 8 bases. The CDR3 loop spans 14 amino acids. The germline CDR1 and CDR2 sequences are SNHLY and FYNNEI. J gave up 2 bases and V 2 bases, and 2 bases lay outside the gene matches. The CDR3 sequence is CASSERRGPYEQYF. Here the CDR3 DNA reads TGTGCCAGCAGTGAACGCAGGGGGCCCTACGAGCAGTACTTC.